These T cell receptor beta chains were read from a single sample in a study of blood T cell repertoires in COVID-19. Only in-frame clones appear in the TCRdb table, and some are missing; sequencing was by immunoSEQ multiplex PCR. The table lists approximately 240,000 clones, around nine tenths of them singletons. Sequenced input: peripheral blood. These receptors were taken from a woman aged 40 to 50 who had recovered from COVID-19. The CDR3 runs from the conserved cysteine through the conserved F or W. A D gene is named only where the DNA matches it firmly. The listing skips clone size in some rows; elsewhere it reads once, few, many or a size class.

TRBJ1-4	-	TRBV9	-	CASSGGTGMGEKLFF	TGTGCCAGCAGCGGGGGTACAGGGATGGGTGAAAAACTGTTTTTT
TRBJ2-1	-	TRBV5-6	TRBD2	CASSQYIAGEDNEQFF	TGTGCCAGCAGCCAATATATAGCGGGAGAGGACAATGAGCAGTTCTTC
TRBJ2-5	-	TRBV4-2	TRBD2	CASSPYTGGGGETQYF	TGTGCCAGCAGCCCTTACACTGGGGGGGGAGGAGAGACCCAGTACTTC
TRBJ2-1	once	TRBV27	-	CASSLDSKTEQFF	TGTGCCAGCAGTTTAGACAGCAAAACCGAGCAGTTCTTC
TRBJ2-1	-	TRBV24-1	-	CATRGWTDNEQFF	TGTGCCACCAGGGGTTGGACAGACAATGAGCAGTTCTTC
TRBJ1-4	once	TRBV7-2	-	CASSLAIRGATNEKLFF	TGTGCCAGCAGCTTAGCAATACGGGGAGCAACTAATGAAAAACTGTTTTTT
TRBJ1-5	-	TRBV7-8	-	CATAGGGNQPQHF	TGTGCCACCGCTGGGGGGGGCAATCAGCCCCAGCATTTT
TRBJ2-3	once	TRBV5-4	TRBD2	CASSLAGGPSDTQYF	TGTGCCAGCAGCTTAGCGGGGGGGCCATCAGATACGCAGTATTTT
TRBJ1-4	-	TRBV4-3	-	CASSQDWAGLGEKLFF	TGCGCCAGCAGCCAAGATTGGGCAGGGTTGGGTGAAAAACTGTTTTTT
TRBJ2-5	-	TRBV7-9	TRBD2	CASSHLTSGIGGTQYF	TGTGCCAGCAGCCACCTGACTAGCGGGATAGGGGGGACCCAGTACTTC
TRBJ2-5	-	TRBV18	-	CASSPIRDQETQYF	TGTGCCAGCTCACCAATCAGGGACCAAGAGACCCAGTACTTC
TRBJ2-1	-	TRBV19	TRBD1	CASRHRDRAYNEQFF	TGTGCCAGTAGACACCGGGACAGGGCCTACAATGAGCAGTTCTTC
TRBJ2-7	once	TRBV23-1	-	CASSQFNIPSYEQYF	TGCGCCAGCAGTCAATTTAACATCCCATCATACGAGCAGTACTTC
TRBJ1-2	-	TRBV29-1	TRBD1	CSVYSGGGGYTF	TGCAGCGTGTACTCAGGGGGCGGCGGCTACACCTTC
TRBJ2-3	once	TRBV13	-	CASSLRDFGTDTQYF	TGTGCCAGCAGCCTGAGGGACTTCGGCACAGATACGCAGTATTTT
TRBJ2-1	-	TRBV29-1	TRBD2	CSVVGTSGNEQFF	TGCAGCGTCGTCGGGACTAGCGGGAATGAGCAGTTCTTC
TRBJ2-3	-	TRBV3-1/TRBV3-2	-	CASSQRGSTDTQYF	TGTGCCAGCAGCCAAAGGGGGAGCACAGATACGCAGTATTTT
TRBJ2-7	-	TRBV3-1/TRBV3-2	TRBD2	CASSQARLAGRIYEQYF	TGTGCCAGCAGCCAAGCCCGCCTAGCGGGGCGAATATACGAGCAGTACTTC
TRBJ2-3	-	TRBV7-2	-	CASSLAGGGVDTQYF	TGTGCCAGCAGCTTAGCAGGGGGAGGGGTAGATACGCAGTATTTT
TRBJ2-7	-	TRBV2	TRBD1	CASSPSVYRGRSYEQYF	TGTGCCAGCAGTCCCTCCGTTTACAGGGGACGTTCCTACGAGCAGTACTTC
TRBJ2-2	few	TRBV2	TRBD1	CASSEAGGANTGELFF	TGTGCCAGCAGTGAAGCAGGGGGCGCGAACACCGGGGAGCTGTTTTTT
TRBJ2-3	-	TRBV4-1	-	CASSHDSGADTQYF	TGCGCCAGCAGCCACGACTCGGGGGCAGATACGCAGTATTTT
TRBJ1-1	-	TRBV2	-	CASSSTHNTEAFF	TGTGCCAGCAGTTCGACACACAACACTGAAGCTTTCTTT